These 8 T cell receptor beta chains were sequenced from one sample in a study of patients and donors after allogeneic stem cell transplantation. TCRdb processed the RT-PCR reads anew with MiXCR; each CDR3 protein has one entry. The sample includes fewer than 500,000 distinct CDR3 sequences, around 16% seen only once; the top ten take just over 7%. What was sequenced was blood, either unsorted or a sorted T cell fraction (not recorded which). The source is a human donor who was either an allogeneic HSCT recipient or a stem cell or donor lymphocyte infusion donor (not recorded which). It is not recorded whose cells these are; they may come from a transplant donor.

This clonotype was observed a few times. The gene calls are TRBV24-1 and TRBJ2-7; TRBD1 matches 8 bases. V was clipped by 3 bases and J by 2 bases; unmatched bases: 2. Germline V gene lookup returns CDR1 KGHDR and CDR2 SFDVKD. This CDR3 has 14 amino acids. The CDR3 here is CATSDPGQAYEQYF. The CDR3, as DNA: TGTGCCACCAGTGATCCGGGACAGGCCTACGAGCAGTACTTC.

The chain carries TRBV5-1 and TRBJ2-2, with D perhaps TRBD1 (5 bases). CDR1 is SGHRS and CDR2 is YFSETQ in the germline V gene. V dropped 4 bases and J dropped 5 bases, with 15 bases sitting between them. The CDR3 contains 15 residues. This CDR3 reads CASSLRAGQTGELFF. The CDR3 nucleotides are TGCGCCAGCAGCCTTCGGGCAGGGCAAACCGGGGAGCTGTTTTTT.

A few counts support this clonotype. V and J are TRBV7-9 and TRBJ2-3, with 11 bases lining up with TRBD2. Per the germline V gene, CDR1 is SEHNR and CDR2 is FQNEAQ (reference sequence). This CDR3 is 17 amino acids long. V was pared by 5 bases and J by 2 bases, with 9 bases of the junction left unmatched. CDR3 bases: TGTGCCAGCAGCCACGGCTCGACTAGCGGGACCACAGATACGCAGTATTTT. This gives the protein CASSHGSTSGTTDTQYF.

CDR3 nucleotides: TGTGCCAGCAGTGAAGAACTAGCGGGAGTAAATGAGCAGTTCTTC. As protein: CASSEELAGVNEQFF. The chain couples TRBV25-1 to TRBJ2-1, with 11 nucleotides matching TRBD2. Per the germline V gene, CDR1 is MGHDK and CDR2 is SYGVNS. The J segment lost 7 bases and the V segment lost 2 bases, leaving 4 bases of the junction unmatched. This CDR3 region has 15 residues.

This clonotype showed up many times. The V and J genes are TRBV2 and TRBJ2-2; tentative D call: TRBD2 (6 bases). V dropped 6 bases and J dropped 3 bases, with 11 bases sitting between them. The CDR3 has 14 amino acids. CDR1 is SNHLY and CDR2 is FYNNEI in the germline V gene. The CDR3 reads CASRWDFYTGELFF. As DNA, the CDR3 is TGTGCCAGCAGGTGGGACTTCTACACCGGGGAGCTGTTTTTT.

DNA of the CDR3: TGTGCCAGCAGCTTGAGAAAAGGCCCGCAGCGCAATCAGCCCCAGCATTTT. Translated, it gives CASSLRKGPQRNQPQHF. This chain links TRBV5-6 with TRBJ1-5; D gene uncertain. V was trimmed by 1 base and J by 2 bases, leaving 16 bases between them. Germline CDR1 and CDR2: SGHDT and YYEEEE. This CDR3 comprises 17 residues.

This clonotype was seen a few times. V and J are TRBV27 and TRBJ2-3, with 8 bases identical to TRBD2. The CDR3 covers 16 residues. V trimming: 3 bases; J trimming: 6 bases; junction bases outside the gene matches: 11. The germline V gene encodes CDR1 MNHEY and CDR2 SMNVEV (reference sequence). The CDR3 protein is CASSFGSGKAWDTQYF. The DNA for the CDR3 is TGTGCCAGCAGTTTTGGTAGCGGGAAGGCTTGGGATACGCAGTATTTT.

This clonotype was seen only a few times. The CDR3 DNA reads as TGTGCCAGCAGCTTAGCGATGGGGGGTTCTAAGGGCTACACCTTC. Amino acid sequence: CASSLAMGGSKGYTF. The V and J genes are TRBV7-9 and TRBJ1-2; D is perhaps TRBD1 (5 bases). V gave up 0 bases and J gave up 8 bases, with 16 bases separating them. There are 15 residues in the CDR3. From germline, CDR1 is SEHNR and CDR2 FQNEAQ (reference sequence).